The entry below gives a single T cell receptor (beta chain) sequence along with its context. What it binds is not known. The sample is drawn from a study of cytomegalovirus exposure and HLA in healthy donors. The study, taken as a whole, reports: Follow-up analysis found HLA locus-dependent TCR association rates, highest for DRB1 and lowest for HLA-C. TCR beta V segments were, for the most part, productive about 87% or about 30% of the time in an earlier analysis. There were some public TCRs occurring in many donors, but most TCR sequences were rare.

V gave up 5 bases and J gave up 0 bases; unmatched junction bases: 5. The CDR3 is 15 residues long. The germline V gene encodes CDR1 SGHTA and CDR2 FQGNSA. The PCR employed 60 Vbeta primers together with 13 Jbeta primers. Some clones are missing from TCRdb's copy, which holds only in-frame ones; the method was immunoSEQ multiplex PCR. Among some 86,000 clones listed, roughly 77% were seen once. Sequencing used PBMCs. The chain carries TRBV7-2 and TRBJ2-3; 7 bases agree with TRBD1. The clonotype originates from a woman aged 35 to 49 in good health and CMV-seropositive. The CDR3 DNA follows: TGTGCCAGCAGCCTTGGGACAGCAAGCACAGATACGCAGTATTTT. Encoded protein: CASSLGTASTDTQYF.